The clone carrying this T cell receptor (beta chain) showed up many times. Its target is not known. The CDR3 is made up of 13 amino acids. V was trimmed by 2 bases and J by 5 bases, leaving 9 bases between them. Per the germline V gene, CDR1 is ENHRY and CDR2 is SYGVKD. The source of the sample is a study of response to subunit inactivated influenza vaccine. From the RT-PCR reads, TCRdb called clonotypes with MiXCR, one entry per CDR3 protein. The sample holds around 480,000 distinct CDR3 sequences, roughly 9.7% seen once. Study conclusions and caveats: T cells newly recruited by each seasonal influenza vaccination are few, the authors suggested.

Sequencing used PBMCs from blood, obtained about 40 days after vaccination. This chain joins TRBV10-3 and TRBJ2-5; D unresolved. The TCR was taken from a man aged 50 or older who received an inactivated influenza vaccine. The DNA of the CDR3 is TGTGCCATCAGTGAGGGACCGACGGAGACCCAGTACTTC. It encodes CAISEGPTETQYF.